The 27 T cell receptor beta chains reported below all come from one sample, sequenced in a study of blood T cell repertoires in COVID-19. Libraries were prepared by immunoSEQ multiplex PCR; TCRdb keeps only in-frame clonotypes and omits some of them. Here the sample spans about 230,000 clones, 80% to 90% being singletons. Sequencing input: peripheral blood. These TCRs come from a woman of 80 years or more with active or convalescent COVID-19.

The sample holds one count of this clone. The rearrangement links TRBV19 to TRBJ1-4, with D possibly TRBD1 on 6 matching bases. The length of the CDR3 is 15 residues. From germline, CDR1 is LNHDA and CDR2 SQIVND (reference sequence). V was shortened by 1 base and J by 3 bases, with 9 bases between the two germline ends. CDR3 region: CASSIAGGPNEKLFF. The CDR3 bases are TGTGCCAGTAGTATAGCGGGGGGCCCTAATGAAAAACTGTTTTTT. Full variable domain (missing parts from reference TRBV19 and TRBJ1-4): DGGITQSPKYLFRKEGQNVTLSCEQNLNHDAMYWYRQDPGQGLRLIYYSQIVNDFQKGDIAEGYSVSREKKESFPLTVTSAQKNPTAFYLCASSIAGGPNEKLFFGSGTQLSVL.

Written as DNA, the CDR3 is TGTGCCAGCAGCCCTCTCTTGACAGGGGGAGATGAAAAACTGTTTTTT. Translated: CASSPLLTGGDEKLFF. The chain links TRBV3-1 (or the pseudogene TRBV3-2) to TRBJ1-4; 9 bases agree with TRBD1. CDR1 LGHDT and CDR2 YNNKEL come from the germline V gene (reference sequence). Trimming cost V 4 bases and J 6 bases; bases outside gene matches: 9. CDR3 length: 16 residues.

The chain combines TRBV6-4 with TRBJ1-2; TRBD1 is a possible D gene (6 bases). This CDR3 has 16 amino acids. The germline gives CDR1 MRHNA, CDR2 SNTAGT. Trimming removed 8 bases at V and 5 bases at J, with 24 bases between. This chain's CDR3 is CASSLRGGVKGYGYTF. Here the CDR3 DNA reads TGTGCCAGCTCCCTTAGGGGGGGTGTTAAAGGATATGGCTACACCTTC.

This clone was seen more than once but under ten times. The rearrangement links TRBV2 to TRBJ2-4, with D perhaps matching TRBD2 (6 bases). Trimming shortened V by 6 bases and J by 1 base, and 16 bases separated the two germline ends. The germline gives CDR1 SNHLY, CDR2 FYNNEI. This CDR3 region has 16 residues. In DNA form, the CDR3 reads TGTGCCAGCAGCCTCCTTGGCGGGATGGCCAAAAACATTCAGTACTTC. Translation: CASSLLGGMAKNIQYF.

This sequence joins TRBV9 and TRBJ2-1; 14 bases map to TRBD2. After removal of 0 bases from V and 4 bases from J, the junction contained 3 bases not matched to a gene. The CDR3 runs 17 residues. Germline V CDR1 and CDR2: SGDLS, YYNGEE. The CDR3 nucleotides are TGTGCCAGCAGCGTAGGGACTAGCGGGGGGCTGTACAATGAGCAGTTCTTC. It encodes CASSVGTSGGLYNEQFF. Full variable domain (missing parts from reference TRBV9 and TRBJ2-1): DSGVTQTPKHLITATGQRVTLRCSPRSGDLSVYWYQQSLDQGLQFLIQYYNGEERAKGNILERFSAQQFPDLHSELNLSSLELGDSALYFCASSVGTSGGLYNEQFFGPGTRLTVL.

To note about this clone: The junction departs from the called germline gene at one end, perhaps through a read error. The chain recombines TRBV6-2 or TRBV6-3 with TRBJ2-7; 9 positions agree with TRBD2. The length of the CDR3 is 14 residues. The V gene's germline CDR1 is MNHEY and CDR2 SVGEGT. The CDR3 spells CASRYSGSFYEQYF. CDR3 bases: TGTGCCAGCCGTTATAGCGGGAGTTTCTACGAGCAGTACTTC.

V usage is TRBV6-2 or TRBV6-3 and J usage is TRBJ2-5, with 8 bases lining up with TRBD2. J was trimmed by 5 bases and V by 0 bases; bases with no gene match: 8. Germline CDR1 and CDR2: MNHEY and SVGEGT. This CDR3 is 16 amino acids long. CDR3 protein: CASSYSIREGWETQYF. CDR3 DNA: TGTGCCAGCAGTTACTCGATACGGGAGGGCTGGGAGACCCAGTACTTC.

The chain uses TRBV5-4 and TRBJ2-7, with D possibly matching TRBD1 (5 bases). From germline, CDR1 is SGHNT and CDR2 YYREEE (reference sequence). Trimming pared 0 bases from V and 7 bases from J, leaving 17 bases between. The CDR3 runs to 15 residues. CDR3 in DNA: TGTGCCAGCAGCTTGGATGCAGGGAATCGTGGGGAGCAGTACTTC. It is translated as CASSLDAGNRGEQYF.

The chain links TRBV28 to TRBJ1-4; D possibly corresponds to TRBD1 (5 bases). V lost 6 bases to trimming and J lost 5 bases, with 7 bases between them. The CDR3 totals 12 residues. Germline V gene data show CDR1 as MDHEN and CDR2 as SYDVKM. As DNA, the CDR3 is TGTGCCAGCAGCAGGGCGAATGAAAAACTGTTTTTT. This sequence encodes CASSRANEKLFF. The variable domain in full, completed from reference TRBV28 and TRBJ1-4, reads DVKVTQSSRYLVKRTGEKVFLECVQDMDHENMFWYRQDPGLGLRLIYFSYDVKMKEKGDIPEGYSVSREKKERFSLILESASTNQTSMYLCASSRANEKLFFGSGTQLSVL.

The chain carries TRBV2 and TRBJ2-7, with 10 bases aligning to TRBD1. The V and J ends lost 7 bases and 3 bases, in that order; junction bases with no gene match: 6. Looked up from germline, CDR1 is SNHLY and CDR2 is FYNNEI. There are 14 residues in the CDR3. The CDR3, as DNA: TGTGCCAGCATTGACCGGGACAGGGGCTACGAGCAGTACTTC. It is translated as CASIDRDRGYEQYF.

The chain uses TRBV5-1 and TRBJ1-2; no firm D call. Per the germline V gene, CDR1 is SGHRS and CDR2 is YFSETQ. The CDR3 is 13 amino acids. Trimming took 0 bases from V and 9 from J, leaving 12 bases between them. The chain's CDR3 is CASSLGGLNSYTF. In DNA form, the CDR3 reads TGCGCCAGCAGCTTGGGAGGCCTCAATAGCTACACCTTC.

CDR3 region: CASRPKATGELFF. The CDR3 DNA follows: TGTGCCAGCAGACCTAAAGCGACCGGGGAGCTGTTTTTT. This chain uses TRBV12-3 or TRBV12-4 with TRBJ2-2, with unresolved D. V lost 6 bases and J 5 bases, leaving 10 bases between the germline ends. This CDR3 region has 13 residues.

This clone was seen a few times. The rearrangement joins TRBV6-6 to TRBJ2-7, with 12 bases matching TRBD1. The germline V gene has CDR1 MNHNY and CDR2 SVGAGI (reference sequence). The CDR3 has 16 amino acids. The V segment lost 6 bases and the J segment 6 bases; nucleotides outside the gene matches: 12. The CDR3 reads CASSAAGTGGLSEQYF. The CDR3 region has the DNA TGTGCCAGCAGCGCCGCCGGGACAGGGGGCTTGTCCGAGCAGTACTTC.

This chain links TRBV28 with TRBJ1-6; maybe TRBD1 (5 bases). The length of the CDR3 is 15 residues. The germline CDR1 and CDR2 sequences are MDHEN and SYDVKM. The V and J ends lost 6 bases and 10 bases respectively, with 19 bases between them. The CDR3 sequence is CASRQGHEVGSPLHF. CDR3 nucleotides: TGTGCCAGCAGACAAGGACATGAAGTCGGGTCACCCCTCCACTTT.

The gene calls are TRBV9 and TRBJ2-7, with TRBD2 matching over 8 bases. The CDR3 is 13 residues long. Trimming at V came to 3 bases and at J to 2 bases, leaving 1 base not matched to a gene. Germline V gene sequence: CDR1 SGDLS, CDR2 YYNGEE. The CDR3 DNA follows: TGTGCCAGCAGCGCCGGGAGGGCCTACGAGCAGTACTTC. As protein: CASSAGRAYEQYF.

The rearrangement joins TRBV6-1 to TRBJ2-3; 13 bases match TRBD2. Trimming removed 3 bases from V and 6 bases from J; junction bases left unmatched: 6. The CDR3 contains 16 residues. From germline, CDR1 is MNHNS and CDR2 SASEGT. In nucleotides, the CDR3 is TGTGCCAGCAGTGAGGGACTAGCGGGGCACCTGGATACGCAGTATTTT. This gives the protein CASSEGLAGHLDTQYF.

The gene calls are TRBV24-1 and TRBJ2-5; 9 bases are a match to TRBD1. Germline values: CDR1 KGHDR, CDR2 SFDVKD. This CDR3 spans 16 amino acids. The V segment lost 3 bases and the J segment 5 bases; nucleotides outside the gene matches: 9. The CDR3 loop is CATSDTNRGPVETQYF. In DNA form, the CDR3 reads TGTGCCACCAGTGATACAAACAGGGGGCCGGTGGAGACCCAGTACTTC.

The chain carries TRBV5-4 and TRBJ2-5; D perhaps matches TRBD1 (6 bases). This CDR3 is 17 amino acids long. Trimming left V 2 bases short and J 5 bases short, with 22 bases between. Germline V gene lookup returns CDR1 SGHNT and CDR2 YYREEE (reference sequence). The CDR3 here is CASSFSGGAAVRETQYF. In DNA form, the CDR3 reads TGTGCCAGCAGCTTCAGTGGGGGCGCGGCGGTTAGGGAGACCCAGTACTTC.

The genes are TRBV20-1 and TRBJ2-3; 11 positions match TRBD2. After removal of 3 bases from V and 8 bases from J, the junction contained 7 bases not matched to a gene. The CDR3 consists of 14 residues. Germline CDR1 and CDR2: DFQATT and SNEGSKA (reference sequence). The CDR3 nucleotides are TGCAGTGCTAGTCGGCTAGCGGGGGGAGGTACGCAGTATTTT. This translates into CSASRLAGGGTQYF.

This clone was seen once. The chain employs TRBV7-2 and TRBJ2-5; TRBD2 matches at 10 bases. Germline CDR1 reads SGHTA; CDR2 reads FQGNSA. CDR3 size: 17 residues. The V segment lost 0 bases and the J segment 1 base; nucleotides outside the gene matches: 5. In DNA, the CDR3 is TGTGCCAGCAGCTTAGCGGGGACTAGCGCCCGCCAAGAGACCCAGTACTTC. Translating it yields CASSLAGTSARQETQYF.

The chain carries TRBV6-5 and TRBJ2-1, with D perhaps TRBD2 (5 bases). V dropped 0 bases and J dropped 10 bases, with 16 bases sitting between them. Germline values: CDR1 MNHEY, CDR2 SVGAGI. The length of the CDR3 is 15 residues. The chain's CDR3 is CASSYSFASLYEQFF. The CDR3 DNA sequence: TGTGCCAGCAGTTACTCGTTCGCTAGCTTATACGAGCAGTTCTTC.

This clone showed up just a few times. For the CDR3, the DNA is TGTGCCAGCAGCAGCGAGCGGGGGGTTACCGGGGAGCTGTTTTTT. Translation gives CASSSERGVTGELFF. The chain has TRBV5-4 and TRBJ2-2; TRBD2 matches at 9 bases. The CDR3 runs 15 residues. Per germline, CDR1 SGHNT and CDR2 YYREEE (reference sequence). The V gene end was trimmed by 4 bases and the J gene end by 5 bases; junction bases not matched to a gene: 6.

The V and J genes are TRBV9 and TRBJ2-5; D is perhaps TRBD1 (6 bases). Germline CDR1 reads SGDLS; CDR2 reads YYNGEE. The V gene lost 2 bases and the J gene lost 5 bases, with 10 bases spanning the gap. This CDR3 has 13 residues. Here the CDR3 DNA reads TGTGCCAGCAGCGTTACAGGGCCGGAGACCCAGTACTTC. It specifies CASSVTGPETQYF.

The V gene is TRBV11-2, the J gene TRBJ2-7; weak D call: TRBD2 (5 bases). This CDR3 spans 17 amino acids. Germline V lookup: CDR1 SGHAT, CDR2 FQNNGV. V was trimmed by 1 base and J by 0 bases, leaving 16 bases between them. CDR3 sequence: CASSLAFGGLSSYEQYF. The CDR3 DNA is TGTGCCAGCAGCTTAGCATTTGGCGGGCTAAGCTCCTACGAGCAGTACTTC.

This sequence joins TRBV7-8 and TRBJ2-5; TRBD1 matches at 9 bases. The CDR3 covers 15 residues. The germline V gene encodes CDR1 SGHVS and CDR2 FQNEAQ. V gave up 4 bases and J gave up 5 bases; unmatched junction bases: 8. The CDR3 region is CASSWGTGLRETQYF. DNA of the CDR3: TGTGCCAGCAGCTGGGGGACAGGGCTTAGGGAGACCCAGTACTTC.

V and J are TRBV18 and TRBJ2-4, with D perhaps TRBD2 (5 bases). Trimming took off 2 bases at V and 6 bases at J, with 14 bases between the two ends. The length of the CDR3 is 15 residues. The germline gives CDR1 KGHSH, CDR2 LQKENI. The CDR3 DNA sequence: TGTGCCAGCTCACCAAGTCCCGGACTTGGAAACATTCAGTACTTC. Residues: CASSPSPGLGNIQYF.

The chain uses TRBV20-1 and TRBJ2-1, with 13 bases fitting TRBD2. This CDR3 region has 14 residues. The germline V gene encodes CDR1 DFQATT and CDR2 SNEGSKA (reference sequence). V dropped 3 bases and J dropped 7; count of bases not matched to a gene: 3. Here the CDR3 DNA reads TGCAGTGCTAGTTTACTAGCGGGAGGGAATGAGCAGTTCTTC. The encoded protein is CSASLLAGGNEQFF.